The rows below give T cell receptor beta chains drawn from one sample of a study of T-cell memory formation after mild COVID-19. MiXCR, applied by TCRdb to the 5' RACE reads, yields one record per CDR3 protein. The table records some 490,000 distinct CDR3 sequences, around a sixth of them present only once. Source material: PBMCs or a T cell subset sorted from them (not recorded which). These receptors were taken from an adult woman who had mild COVID-19 (a few samples of this study predate the infection). Cell type and time point are not known. CDR3s include the opening cysteine and the closing phenylalanine or tryptophan. The order of the fields is CDR3 length, D gene, V gene, J gene, clone size, CDR3 protein, CDR3 DNA. A D gene is named only where the DNA matches it firmly. Size is omitted from some rows. Given values are once, few, many or a class for expanded clones.

CDR3 length: 14
D gene: -
V gene: TRBV24-1
J gene: TRBJ2-3
clone size: -
CDR3 protein: CATSDVGHTDTQYF
CDR3 DNA: TGTGCCACCAGTGATGTGGGCCACACAGATACGCAGTATTTT

CDR3 length: 17
D gene: TRBD2
V gene: TRBV6-2/TRBV6-3
J gene: TRBJ2-1
clone size: -
CDR3 protein: CASTPPGGLAEYNEQFF
CDR3 DNA: TGTGCCAGCACCCCCCCGGGAGGACTAGCGGAGTACAATGAGCAGTTCTTC

CDR3 length: 10
D gene: -
V gene: TRBV2
J gene: TRBJ1-2
clone size: -
CDR3 protein: CASRGSGYTF
CDR3 DNA: TGTGCCAGCAGGGGCAGTGGCTACACCTTC

CDR3 length: 12
D gene: TRBD1
V gene: TRBV29-1
J gene: TRBJ2-7
clone size: few
CDR3 protein: CSVEQARGEQYF
CDR3 DNA: TGCAGCGTTGAACAGGCCAGGGGGGAGCAGTACTTC

CDR3 length: 15
D gene: -
V gene: TRBV2
J gene: TRBJ2-2
clone size: few
CDR3 protein: CASRPTESPTGELFF
CDR3 DNA: TGTGCCAGCAGGCCAACCGAGTCCCCCACCGGGGAGCTGTTTTTT

CDR3 length: 17
D gene: TRBD2
V gene: TRBV3-1
J gene: TRBJ2-1
clone size: few
CDR3 protein: CASSPRGKRGPTDEQFF
CDR3 DNA: TGTGCCAGCAGCCCCCGGGGGAAGCGGGGACCGACGGATGAGCAGTTCTTC

CDR3 length: 17
D gene: -
V gene: TRBV12-3/TRBV12-4
J gene: TRBJ2-7
clone size: few
CDR3 protein: CASSSPGLPGRRREQYF
CDR3 DNA: TGTGCCAGCAGTTCCCCAGGACTACCCGGACGAAGGCGAGAGCAGTACTTC

CDR3 length: 13
D gene: -
V gene: TRBV11-2
J gene: TRBJ1-1
clone size: few
CDR3 protein: CASSPNGYTEAFF
CDR3 DNA: TGTGCCAGCAGTCCAAACGGGTACACTGAAGCTTTCTTT

CDR3 length: 12
D gene: -
V gene: TRBV6-2/TRBV6-3
J gene: TRBJ1-1
clone size: -
CDR3 protein: CASREGSGEAFF
CDR3 DNA: TGTGCCAGCAGAGAAGGGAGTGGGGAAGCTTTCTTT

CDR3 length: 17
D gene: -
V gene: TRBV5-1
J gene: TRBJ1-2
clone size: -
CDR3 protein: CASSLRDTPSWPYGYTF
CDR3 DNA: TGCGCCAGCAGCCTCCGGGACACCCCCTCCTGGCCCTATGGCTACACCTTC

CDR3 length: 12
D gene: -
V gene: TRBV2
J gene: TRBJ2-7
clone size: many
CDR3 protein: CASRQSSYEQYF
CDR3 DNA: TGTGCCAGCCGACAGAGCTCCTACGAGCAGTACTTC

CDR3 length: 15
D gene: TRBD1
V gene: TRBV5-4
J gene: TRBJ2-7
clone size: -
CDR3 protein: CASSLGTGVLYEQYF
CDR3 DNA: TGTGCCAGCAGCTTGGGGACAGGGGTCCTCTACGAGCAGTACTTC

CDR3 length: 12
D gene: -
V gene: TRBV29-1
J gene: TRBJ1-3
clone size: few
CDR3 protein: CSVAEVGNTIYF
CDR3 DNA: TGCAGCGTTGCCGAGGTTGGAAACACCATATATTTT

CDR3 length: 14
D gene: TRBD1
V gene: TRBV7-2
J gene: TRBJ1-4
clone size: few
CDR3 protein: CASSSDRVGEKLFF
CDR3 DNA: TGTGCCAGCAGCTCAGACAGGGTTGGCGAAAAACTGTTTTTT

CDR3 length: 14
D gene: -
V gene: TRBV14
J gene: TRBJ2-7
clone size: few
CDR3 protein: CASSRITGPDEQYF
CDR3 DNA: TGTGCCAGCAGTCGTATTACAGGGCCCGACGAGCAGTACTTC

CDR3 length: 14
D gene: -
V gene: TRBV7-6
J gene: TRBJ2-7
clone size: -
CDR3 protein: CASSPGTRGHEQYF
CDR3 DNA: TGTGCCAGCAGCCCCGGGACACGGGGCCACGAGCAGTACTTC

CDR3 length: 15
D gene: -
V gene: TRBV6-5
J gene: TRBJ2-1
clone size: few
CDR3 protein: CASSYSMWGADEQFF
CDR3 DNA: TGTGCCAGCAGTTACTCGATGTGGGGGGCCGATGAGCAGTTCTTC

CDR3 length: 14
D gene: TRBD2
V gene: TRBV2
J gene: TRBJ2-2
clone size: -
CDR3 protein: CASNSGGATGELFF
CDR3 DNA: TGTGCCAGCAACAGCGGGGGGGCCACCGGGGAGCTGTTTTTT

CDR3 length: 11
D gene: -
V gene: TRBV7-9
J gene: TRBJ2-7
clone size: few
CDR3 protein: CASSAIHEQYF
CDR3 DNA: TGTGCCAGCAGCGCCATTCACGAGCAGTACTTC

CDR3 length: 16
D gene: -
V gene: TRBV12-3/TRBV12-4
J gene: TRBJ1-5
clone size: -
CDR3 protein: CASSSTGSYGNQPQHF
CDR3 DNA: TGTGCCAGCAGTTCAACAGGGAGCTACGGCAATCAGCCCCAGCATTTT

CDR3 length: 14
D gene: -
V gene: TRBV2
J gene: TRBJ1-1
clone size: few
CDR3 protein: CASSEGRGNTEAFF
CDR3 DNA: TGTGCCAGCAGTGAGGGCCGAGGGAACACTGAAGCTTTCTTT

CDR3 length: 15
D gene: -
V gene: TRBV7-9
J gene: TRBJ1-4
clone size: -
CDR3 protein: CASSPRDIPNEKLFF
CDR3 DNA: TGTGCCAGCAGCCCCCGGGACATCCCTAATGAAAAACTGTTTTTT